A single sample gave rise to the 23 T cell receptor beta chains below, sequenced in a study of blood T cell repertoires in COVID-19. Some clones are missing from TCRdb's copy, which holds only in-frame ones; the method was immunoSEQ multiplex PCR. Seen here are fewer than 250,000 clones, roughly 80% observed once, and the top ten hold around 6.5%. Sequencing used peripheral blood. These TCRs come from a woman aged 55-70 years with active or convalescent COVID-19.

V and J are TRBV6-5 and TRBJ1-2; TRBD1 matches 7 bases. CDR1 MNHEY and CDR2 SVGAGI come from the germline V gene. Losses at the gene ends were 5 bases for V and 4 bases for J; bases not matched to a gene: 10. There are 15 residues in the CDR3. The CDR3 nucleotides are TGTGCCAGCAGTCATCTTCAGGGGGATAGCTATGGCTACACCTTC. This encodes CASSHLQGDSYGYTF.

The J gene is TRBJ2-7, the V gene TRBV6-6; D possibly corresponds to TRBD1 (6 bases). The CDR3 length is 12 residues. Germline CDR1 reads MNHNY; CDR2 reads SVGAGI (reference sequence). The V gene lost 10 bases and the J gene lost 6 bases, with 16 bases spanning the gap. The CDR3 loop reads CATRQGQLEQYV. CDR3 DNA sequence: TGTGCCACAAGGCAGGGGCAACTCGAGCAGTACGTC.

The CDR3 reads CAWIVSGGTDTQYF. The CDR3 DNA follows: TGTGCCTGGATTGTCTCGGGGGGCACAGATACGCAGTATTTT. This sequence joins TRBV30 and TRBJ2-3, with D possibly matching TRBD2 (6 bases). The CDR3 has 14 residues. Trimming cost V 4 bases and J 1 base, with 12 bases left between them. From germline, CDR1 is GTSNPN and CDR2 SVGIG (reference sequence).

The rearrangement links TRBV5-4 to TRBJ1-1, with TRBD1 matching 9 bases. J lost 9 bases, V lost 4 bases, and 13 bases had no gene match. The CDR3 is made up of 15 amino acids. Germline CDR1 reads SGHNT; CDR2 reads YYREEE (reference sequence). The DNA of the CDR3 is TGTGCCAGCAGCCCGGATAGTACAGGGGGCGTTCAAGCTTTCTTT. Its protein is CASSPDSTGGVQAFF. Full variable domain (remainder filled in from reference TRBV5-4 and TRBJ1-1): ETGVTQSPTHLIKTRGQQVTLRCSSQSGHNTVSWYQQALGQGPQFIFQYYREEENGRGNFPPRFSGLQFPNYSSELNVNALELDDSALYLCASSPDSTGGVQAFFGQGTRLTVV.

The gene calls are TRBV19 and TRBJ1-5, with 12 bases identical to TRBD1. Germline loops: CDR1 LNHDA, CDR2 SQIVND (reference sequence). After removal of 5 bases from V and 8 bases from J, the junction contained 10 bases not matched to a gene. This CDR3 has 16 amino acids. As DNA, the CDR3 is TGTGCCAGTAGTCAACCCGGGACAGGGGGCCGGAAGCCCCAGCATTTT. Amino acids: CASSQPGTGGRKPQHF.

This chain uses TRBV27 with TRBJ1-2, with TRBD1 as a possible D gene (5 bases). CDR1 and CDR2 from the germline V gene are MNHEY and SMNVEV (reference sequence). This CDR3 has 11 amino acids. Trimming removed 5 bases from V and 8 bases from J, with 9 bases in between. The CDR3 DNA reads TGTGCCAGCAGTCCAGGGAGGGGCTACACCTTC. Translated, it gives CASSPGRGYTF.

The chain links TRBV7-8 to TRBJ2-7; TRBD1 might be the D (9 bases). This CDR3 is built from 16 residues. The germline V gene has CDR1 SGHVS and CDR2 FQNEAQ. With 1 base removed from V and 3 bases from J, the gap between germline ends came to 16 bases. CDR3 protein: CASSLDSGTGLYEQYV. CDR3 DNA sequence: TGTGCCAGCAGCTTAGATAGCGGGACAGGGCTCTACGAGCAGTACGTC.

The chain joins TRBV28 to TRBJ2-7, with a tentative D call TRBD2 (5 bases). CDR1 MDHEN and CDR2 SYDVKM come from the germline V gene. With 10 bases removed from V and 4 bases from J, the gap between germline ends came to 29 bases. The CDR3 extends over 17 amino acids. The CDR3 nucleotides read TGTGCCAACAAAACCCTTATCCGACGGAGCGGTGAATACGAGCAGTACGTC. Translating gives CANKTLIRRSGEYEQYV.

The rearrangement links TRBV6-5 to TRBJ1-1, with 7 bases lining up with TRBD1. The CDR3 sequence is 13 residues long. Germline lookup yields CDR1 MNHEY and CDR2 SVGAGI. V was pared by 5 bases and J by 5 bases, with 5 bases of the junction left unmatched. The CDR3 coding sequence is TGTGCCAGCAGTCCCCTACAGGGGACTGAAGCTTTCTTT. It is translated as CASSPLQGTEAFF.

This chain connects TRBV23-1 to TRBJ2-5, with D possibly TRBD1 on 7 matching bases. TRBV23-1 is labeled an ORF, and its function is uncertain. V lost 2 bases to trimming and J lost 2 bases, with 18 bases between them. There are 17 residues in the CDR3. The CDR3: CASSQTTPAGQQETQYF. In nucleotides, the CDR3 is TGCGCCAGCAGTCAAACCACTCCCGCGGGACAGCAAGAGACCCAGTACTTC.

The chain uses TRBV15 and TRBJ2-2, with D possibly TRBD1 on 6 matching bases. CDR1 LNHNV and CDR2 YYDKDF come from the germline V gene (reference sequence). V lost 0 bases and J lost 6, with 17 bases in between. CDR3 length equals 17 residues. This CDR3 reads CATSRDELGAGAGELFF. The CDR3 DNA reads as TGTGCCACCAGCAGAGATGAGCTGGGGGCCGGGGCCGGGGAGCTGTTTTTT.

The chain recombines TRBV28 with TRBJ2-2; no reliable D call. This CDR3 is built from 15 residues. Deletions cut 3 bases from V and 5 bases from J, with 13 bases between. The germline gives CDR1 MDHEN, CDR2 SYDVKM. The CDR3 loop reads CASSFAGSRTGELFF. The CDR3 nucleotides read TGTGCCAGCAGTTTTGCAGGATCACGGACCGGGGAGCTGTTTTTT.

V usage is TRBV6-5 and J usage is TRBJ1-3; D gene ambiguous. V lost 7 bases and J lost 0, with 13 bases in between. This CDR3 is 15 amino acids long. In germline, CDR1 is MNHEY, CDR2 SVGAGI. CDR3 in DNA: TGTGCCAGCACTCCTATGAGGAGCTCTGGAAACACCATATATTTT. It codes for CASTPMRSSGNTIYF.

The V call is TRBV6-5, the J call TRBJ2-7, with TRBD1 matching over 7 bases. CDR1 and CDR2 (germline): MNHEY, SVGAGI. V shed 0 bases and J 3 bases; nucleotides not matched to a gene: 2. This CDR3 comprises 14 residues. The CDR3 is CASSYSGQNYEQYF. In nucleotides, the CDR3 is TGTGCCAGCAGTTACTCGGGACAGAACTACGAGCAGTACTTC.

The chain uses TRBV15 and TRBJ2-1, with 12 nucleotides matching TRBD2. The CDR3 sequence is 16 residues long. Germline V CDR1 and CDR2: LNHNV, YYDKDF (reference sequence). The ends lost 0 bases at V and 9 bases at J; junction bases unmatched: 6. The CDR3 loop is CATSRDRLAGVIEQFF. CDR3 sequence (DNA): TGTGCCACCAGCAGAGATAGACTAGCGGGAGTGATTGAGCAGTTCTTC.

This clone was picked up one time. The chain combines TRBV28 with TRBJ1-5, with D possibly TRBD1 on 6 matching bases. This CDR3 has 13 amino acids. The V end was cut by 6 bases, the J end by 2 bases, with 8 bases between. Germline lookup yields CDR1 MDHEN and CDR2 SYDVKM. CDR3 protein: CASRGGGNQPQHF. CDR3 DNA sequence: TGTGCCAGCAGAGGGGGGGGCAATCAGCCCCAGCATTTT.

This clone has only one observation. The rearrangement uses TRBV27 and TRBJ1-6; 7 bases map to TRBD1. The CDR3 consists of 16 residues. The germline gives CDR1 MNHEY, CDR2 SMNVEV (reference sequence). V shed 3 bases and J 10 bases; nucleotides not matched to a gene: 12. This chain's CDR3 is CASSFLQGLGKSPLHF. Written as DNA, the CDR3 is TGTGCCAGCAGTTTTTTACAGGGGCTGGGCAAATCACCCCTCCACTTT.

The chain joins TRBV2 to TRBJ2-1, with D perhaps TRBD1 (7 bases). Per the germline V gene, CDR1 is SNHLY and CDR2 is FYNNEI. This CDR3 region has 16 residues. The V and J ends lost 4 bases and 2 bases respectively, with 15 bases between them. CDR3 amino acids: CASSALRGAPYNEQFF. The CDR3 nucleotides read TGTGCCAGCAGTGCCCTCAGGGGGGCTCCCTACAATGAGCAGTTCTTC.

This chain uses TRBV4-2 with TRBJ2-3; D is ambiguous. The CDR3 is made up of 14 amino acids. V lost 1 base and J 6 bases, leaving 11 bases between the germline ends. CDR1 and CDR2 from the germline V gene are LGHNA and YNFKEQ. This CDR3 reads CASSQANSRDTQYF. DNA for the CDR3: TGTGCCAGCAGCCAAGCGAATTCCAGGGATACGCAGTATTTT.

The chain couples TRBV27 to TRBJ2-2; 8 bases agree with TRBD1. CDR3 length: 15 residues. The ends lost 4 bases at V and 0 bases at J; junction bases unmatched: 1. From germline, CDR1 is MNHEY and CDR2 SMNVEV (reference sequence). This CDR3 is CASSWDRTNTGELFF. In DNA form, the CDR3 reads TGTGCCAGCAGTTGGGACAGGACGAACACCGGGGAGCTGTTTTTT.

This clone turned up a few times. The chain uses TRBV11-3 and TRBJ1-1, with 8 bases that match TRBD1. Germline V gene sequence: CDR1 SGHNT, CDR2 YENEEA. This CDR3 is 12 amino acids long. The V gene end was trimmed by 0 bases and the J gene end by 11 bases; junction bases not matched to a gene: 2. The CDR3 region has the DNA TGTGCCAGCAGCTTAGAACAGGGGGTTGCTTTCTTT. This gives the protein CASSLEQGVAFF.

This chain connects TRBV15 to TRBJ2-7, with D maybe TRBD1 (6 bases). Germline V gene lookup returns CDR1 LNHNV and CDR2 YYDKDF (reference sequence). The V end lost 1 base, the J end lost 0 bases, and 13 bases lay between the germline ends. The CDR3 has 16 amino acids. As DNA, the CDR3 is TGTGCCACCAGCAGAGTTGGGACACTCGGCTCCTACGAGCAGTACTTC. This translates into CATSRVGTLGSYEQYF.

This clone was counted a single time. The chain is built from TRBV5-5 and TRBJ2-7; D remains unclear. Germline V gives CDR1 SGHKS, CDR2 YYEKEE (reference sequence). The CDR3 totals 13 residues. Trimming left V 1 base short and J 0 bases short, with 5 bases between. The CDR3 loop is CASSLTDSYEQYV. The CDR3 nucleotides are TGTGCCAGCAGCTTGACAGACTCCTACGAGCAGTACGTC.